These 15 T cell receptor beta chains came from one sample sequenced in a study of untreated major depressive disorder. TCRdb's copy holds only in-frame clones and misses some; the assay was immunoSEQ multiplex PCR. The profile shows about 21,000 clones, around nine tenths of them singletons. Sequenced sample: CD4+ T cells from PBMCs. These receptors were obtained from a woman aged 40 to 49 in good health.

A few counts support this clone. This chain joins TRBV27 and TRBJ1-1, with D perhaps TRBD1 (5 bases). Trimming removed 5 bases from V and 3 bases from J, with 16 bases in between. The germline V gene encodes CDR1 MNHEY and CDR2 SMNVEV (reference sequence). The CDR3 is 15 residues long. CDR3 in amino acids: CASSPGLLGHTEAFF. As DNA, the CDR3 is TGTGCCAGCAGTCCGGGACTCCTGGGTCACACTGAAGCTTTCTTT.

The chain employs TRBV5-1 and TRBJ2-5; D is possibly TRBD1 (6 bases). Germline assignment: CDR1 SGHRS and CDR2 YFSETQ. V was clipped by 2 bases and J by 5 bases, with 16 bases between them. The CDR3 runs 15 residues. CDR3: CASSFGGLGGETQYF. The CDR3 nucleotides are TGCGCCAGCAGCTTCGGAGGATTAGGGGGTGAGACCCAGTACTTC.

V is TRBV27 and J is TRBJ2-3, with TRBD2 as a possible D gene (5 bases). CDR1 and CDR2 from the germline V gene are MNHEY and SMNVEV (reference sequence). V lost 8 bases, J lost 3 bases, and 21 bases lay in between. The CDR3 has 16 amino acids. This chain's CDR3 is CASRRWASIETDTQYF. CDR3 nucleotide sequence: TGTGCCAGCCGAAGATGGGCTAGCATAGAAACAGATACGCAGTATTTT.

J is TRBJ2-3 and V is TRBV7-9; D not resolved. Deletions cut 3 bases from V and 6 bases from J, with 4 bases between. This CDR3 region has 11 residues. The germline V gene has CDR1 SEHNR and CDR2 FQNEAQ (reference sequence). Written as DNA, the CDR3 is TGTGCCAGCAGCTTCCCGGATACGCAGTATTTT. This encodes CASSFPDTQYF.

The rearrangement links TRBV6-5 to TRBJ1-1; D remains unclear. The V end lost 2 bases, the J end lost 7 bases, and 5 bases lay between the germline ends. The germline CDR1 and CDR2 sequences are MNHEY and SVGAGI. The CDR3 is 11 amino acids. CDR3 protein: CASSYRGEAFF. The CDR3 DNA follows: TGTGCCAGCAGTTACCGGGGTGAAGCTTTCTTT.

The gene calls are TRBV29-1 and TRBJ2-1; TRBD1 matches 8 bases. The CDR3 has 14 residues. CDR1 and CDR2 (germline): SQVTM, ANQGSEA. V lost 1 base and J lost 7; bases outside the gene matches: 6. CDR3 protein: CSVEARTGLNEQFF. The CDR3 DNA reads TGCAGCGTTGAAGCCCGGACAGGGCTGAATGAGCAGTTCTTC.

This clone was found once. The genes are TRBV19 and TRBJ2-1, with 7 bases aligning to TRBD2. CDR3 length: 12 residues. V shed 6 bases and J 10 bases; nucleotides not matched to a gene: 6. Germline CDR1 is LNHDA and CDR2 is SQIVND (reference sequence). The CDR3 here is CASRAPGGEQFF. In DNA form, the CDR3 reads TGTGCCAGTAGGGCCCCCGGGGGGGAGCAGTTCTTC. The full variable domain, completed using reference TRBV19 and TRBJ2-1, is DGGITQSPKYLFRKEGQNVTLSCEQNLNHDAMYWYRQDPGQGLRLIYYSQIVNDFQKGDIAEGYSVSREKKESFPLTVTSAQKNPTAFYLCASRAPGGEQFFGPGTRLTVL.

This sequence joins TRBV2 and TRBJ2-7; 8 positions match TRBD2. Germline lookup yields CDR1 SNHLY and CDR2 FYNNEI. The V segment lost 6 bases and the J segment 7 bases; nucleotides outside the gene matches: 14. The CDR3 has 15 amino acids. CDR3 sequence: CASRPPGLEVGEQYV. CDR3 nucleotides: TGTGCCAGCAGACCCCCGGGACTAGAAGTTGGGGAGCAGTACGTC.

The rearrangement joins TRBV19 to TRBJ2-3; D is possibly TRBD1 (6 bases). Germline CDR1 reads LNHDA; CDR2 reads SQIVND (reference sequence). This CDR3 contains 16 residues. V was trimmed by 1 base and J by 0 bases, leaving 11 bases between them. CDR3 DNA sequence: TGTGCCAGTAGTATAGGGACAGCCACTAGCACAGATACGCAGTATTTT. It yields the protein CASSIGTATSTDTQYF.

The V and J genes are TRBV6-4 and TRBJ2-3; D uncertain. The germline V and J ends were trimmed by 2 bases and 2 bases, with 5 bases remaining between them. Germline V gene sequence: CDR1 MRHNA, CDR2 SNTAGT. This CDR3 has 13 residues. This CDR3 is CASSDQITDTQYF. The CDR3 DNA reads TGTGCCAGCAGTGACCAGATCACAGATACGCAGTATTTT.

This rearrangement joins TRBV6-5 to TRBJ1-1, with D possibly being TRBD1 (5 bases). Per germline, CDR1 MNHEY and CDR2 SVGAGI. V lost 8 bases, J lost 3 bases, and 19 bases lay in between. The CDR3 consists of 15 residues. The CDR3 DNA sequence: TGTGCCAGCGGTACAAGAGGCAGGGTTGACACTGAAGCTTTCTTT. Translated: CASGTRGRVDTEAFF.

The gene calls are TRBV28 and TRBJ2-5; D is perhaps TRBD2 (6 bases). Per the germline V gene, CDR1 is MDHEN and CDR2 is SYDVKM. The CDR3 has 14 amino acids. Trimming removed 0 bases from V and 4 bases from J, with 9 bases in between. The CDR3 protein is CASSLWGGTETQYF. The DNA for the CDR3 is TGTGCCAGCAGTTTATGGGGAGGAACAGAGACCCAGTACTTC. Full variable domain (remainder filled in from reference TRBV28 and TRBJ2-5): DVKVTQSSRYLVKRTGEKVFLECVQDMDHENMFWYRQDPGLGLRLIYFSYDVKMKEKGDIPEGYSVSREKKERFSLILESASTNQTSMYLCASSLWGGTETQYFGPGTRLLVL.

The rearrangement uses TRBV2 and TRBJ1-1; 7 bases match TRBD1. Germline assignment: CDR1 SNHLY and CDR2 FYNNEI. CDR3 length: 14 amino acids. The junction had 5 bases not matched to a gene; V was cut back by 6 bases and J by 1 base. The CDR3 loop reads CASRRRGGNTEAFF. CDR3 DNA: TGTGCCAGCAGGCGCAGGGGGGGGAACACTGAAGCTTTCTTT.

The chain recombines TRBV21-1 with TRBJ1-2. TRBV21-1 represents a pseudogene. The CDR3 length is 12 residues. The CDR3 loop reads CASSKAGYGYTF. CDR3 bases: TGTGCCAGCAGCAAAGCGGGTTATGGCTACACCTTC.

The chain carries TRBV5-1 and TRBJ1-4; D is perhaps TRBD1 (5 bases). The CDR3 is 15 amino acids. The V end was cut by 7 bases, the J end by 8 bases, with 21 bases between. Germline loops: CDR1 SGHRS, CDR2 YFSETQ. CDR3 DNA sequence: TGCGCCAGCGCGGGGGGATCCCGAGCCAAGGAAAAACTGTTTTTT. Translating gives CASAGGSRAKEKLFF.